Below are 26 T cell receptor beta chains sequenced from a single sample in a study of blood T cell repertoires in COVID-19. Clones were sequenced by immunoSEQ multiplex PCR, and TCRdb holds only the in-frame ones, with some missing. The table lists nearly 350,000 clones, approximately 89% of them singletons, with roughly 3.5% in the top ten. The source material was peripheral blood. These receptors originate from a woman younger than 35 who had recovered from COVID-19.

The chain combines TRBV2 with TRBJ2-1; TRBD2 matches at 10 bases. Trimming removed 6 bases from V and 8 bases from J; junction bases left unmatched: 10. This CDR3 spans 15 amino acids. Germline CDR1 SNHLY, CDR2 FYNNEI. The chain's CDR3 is CASRKLAGYEDEQFF. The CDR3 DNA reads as TGTGCCAGCAGAAAACTAGCGGGATATGAGGATGAGCAGTTCTTC.

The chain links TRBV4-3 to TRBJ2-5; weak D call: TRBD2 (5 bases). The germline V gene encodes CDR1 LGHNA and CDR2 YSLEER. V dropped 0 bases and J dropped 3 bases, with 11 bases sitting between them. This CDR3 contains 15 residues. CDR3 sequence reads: CASSQDRAAEETQYF. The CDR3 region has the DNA TGCGCCAGCAGCCAAGATCGGGCAGCGGAAGAGACCCAGTACTTC.

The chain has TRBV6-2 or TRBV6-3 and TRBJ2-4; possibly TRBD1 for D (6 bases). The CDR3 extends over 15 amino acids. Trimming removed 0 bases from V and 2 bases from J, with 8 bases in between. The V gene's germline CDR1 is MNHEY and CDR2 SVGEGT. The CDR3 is CASSYSQGTKNIQYF. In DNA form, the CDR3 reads TGTGCCAGCAGTTACTCTCAGGGGACCAAAAACATTCAGTACTTC.

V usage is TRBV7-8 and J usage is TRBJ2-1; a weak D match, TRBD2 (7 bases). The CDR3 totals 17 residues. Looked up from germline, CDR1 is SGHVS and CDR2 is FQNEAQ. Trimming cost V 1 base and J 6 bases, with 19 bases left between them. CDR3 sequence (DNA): TGTGCCAGCAGCTTAGGGCCCCTAGCGGAGGGGGGCAATGAGCAGTTCTTC. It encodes CASSLGPLAEGGNEQFF.

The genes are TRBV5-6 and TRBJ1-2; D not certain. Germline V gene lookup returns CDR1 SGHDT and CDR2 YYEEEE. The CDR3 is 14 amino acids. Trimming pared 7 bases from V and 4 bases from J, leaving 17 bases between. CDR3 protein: CASLIRASLYGYTF. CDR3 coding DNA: TGTGCCAGCTTGATAAGAGCTTCCCTCTATGGCTACACCTTC. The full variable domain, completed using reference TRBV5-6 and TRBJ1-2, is DAGVTQSPTHLIKTRGQQVTLRCSPKSGHDTVSWYQQALGQGPQFIFQYYEEEERQRGNFPDRFSGHQFPNYSSELNVNALLLGDSALYLCASLIRASLYGYTFGSGTRLTVV.

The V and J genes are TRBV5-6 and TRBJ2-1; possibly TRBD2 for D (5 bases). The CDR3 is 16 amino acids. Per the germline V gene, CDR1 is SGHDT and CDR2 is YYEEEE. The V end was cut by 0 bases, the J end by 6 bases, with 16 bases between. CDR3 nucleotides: TGTGCCAGCAGCTTGGAGGCTAGCCCATTCCTCAATGAGCAGTTCTTC. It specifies CASSLEASPFLNEQFF.

CDR3 bases: TGTGCCAGTAGTATTGCAGGGAAAAGATCGGTTGGCTACACCTTC. Translated, it gives CASSIAGKRSVGYTF. The rearrangement links TRBV19 to TRBJ1-2, with D perhaps TRBD1 (5 bases). Germline V lookup: CDR1 LNHDA, CDR2 SQIVND (reference sequence). The CDR3 runs to 15 residues. The V gene lost 3 bases and the J gene lost 7 bases, with 18 bases spanning the gap.

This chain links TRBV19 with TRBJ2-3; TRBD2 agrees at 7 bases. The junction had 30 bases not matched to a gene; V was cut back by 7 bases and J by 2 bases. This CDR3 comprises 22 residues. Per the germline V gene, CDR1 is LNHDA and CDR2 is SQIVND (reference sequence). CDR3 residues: CASIISYATSLELRCFTDTQYF. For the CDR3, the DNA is TGTGCCAGTATCATATCCTACGCGACTAGCCTTGAACTACGTTGCTTCACAGATACGCAGTATTTT.

CDR3: CASSQDISRQPQHF. Here the CDR3 DNA reads TGCGCCAGCAGCCAGGATATCTCGAGGCAGCCCCAGCATTTT. V usage is TRBV4-3 and J usage is TRBJ1-5; D is ambiguous. The CDR3 is 14 residues long. Germline-derived CDR1 and CDR2 are LGHNA and YSLEER. Trimming pared 3 bases from V and 7 bases from J, leaving 13 bases between.

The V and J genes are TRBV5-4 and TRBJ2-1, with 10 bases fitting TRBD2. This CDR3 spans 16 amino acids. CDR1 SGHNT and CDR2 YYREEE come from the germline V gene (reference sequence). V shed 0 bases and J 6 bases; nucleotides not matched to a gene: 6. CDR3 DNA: TGTGCCAGCAGCTTGGATGCTAGCGGGAGTGGCAATGAGCAGTTCTTC. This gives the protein CASSLDASGSGNEQFF.

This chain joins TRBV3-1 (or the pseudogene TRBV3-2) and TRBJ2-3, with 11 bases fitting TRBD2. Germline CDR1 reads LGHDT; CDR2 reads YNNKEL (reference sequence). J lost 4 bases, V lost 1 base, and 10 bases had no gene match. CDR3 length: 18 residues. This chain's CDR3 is CASSQAGTSGGGPDTQYF. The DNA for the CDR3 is TGTGCCAGCAGCCAAGCGGGGACTAGCGGAGGAGGCCCAGATACGCAGTATTTT.

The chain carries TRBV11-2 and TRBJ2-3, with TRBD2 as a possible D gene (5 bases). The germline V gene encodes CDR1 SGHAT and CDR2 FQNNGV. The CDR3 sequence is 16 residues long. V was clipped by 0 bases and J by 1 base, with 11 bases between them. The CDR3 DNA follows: TGTGCCAGCAGCTTAGATCGAGGGTTCGGCACAGATACGCAGTATTTT. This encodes CASSLDRGFGTDTQYF.

This chain's CDR3 is CASRNGTSGLWEQYV. The CDR3 nucleotides read TGCGCCAGCAGGAACGGGACTAGCGGACTGTGGGAGCAGTACGTC. The V gene is TRBV5-1, the J gene TRBJ2-7; TRBD2 matches 11 bases. Germline assignment: CDR1 SGHRS and CDR2 YFSETQ. CDR3 length equals 15 residues. V lost 5 bases and J lost 7; bases outside the gene matches: 11.

The CDR3 here is CASSQDARRSYEQYV. DNA for the CDR3: TGTGCCAGCAGCCAAGATGCCCGGAGATCCTACGAGCAGTACGTC. The chain combines TRBV3-1 (or the pseudogene TRBV3-2) with TRBJ2-7; D remains unclear. CDR3 size: 15 residues. Germline V CDR1 and CDR2: LGHDT, YNNKEL (reference sequence). Trimming took 0 bases from V and 1 from J, leaving 10 bases between them.

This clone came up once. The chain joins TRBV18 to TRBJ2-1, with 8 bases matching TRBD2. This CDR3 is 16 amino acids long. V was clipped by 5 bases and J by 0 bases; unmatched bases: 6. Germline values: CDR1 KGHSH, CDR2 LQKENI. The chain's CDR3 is CASSTIAGSSYNEQFF. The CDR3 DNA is TGTGCCAGCTCAACTATAGCGGGGAGCTCCTACAATGAGCAGTTCTTC.

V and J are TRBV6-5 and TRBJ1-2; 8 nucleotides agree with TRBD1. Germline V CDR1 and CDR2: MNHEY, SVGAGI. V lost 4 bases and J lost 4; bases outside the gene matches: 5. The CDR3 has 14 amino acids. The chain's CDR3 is CASSLGQASYGYTF. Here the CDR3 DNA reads TGTGCCAGCAGTTTGGGACAGGCCAGCTATGGCTACACCTTC.

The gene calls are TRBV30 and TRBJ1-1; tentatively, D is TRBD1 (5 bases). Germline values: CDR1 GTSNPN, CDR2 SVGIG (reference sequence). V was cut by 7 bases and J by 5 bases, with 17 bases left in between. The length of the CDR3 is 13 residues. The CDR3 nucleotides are TGTGCCTCGGGCTCGGGGGTTTGGACTGAAGCTTTCTTT. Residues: CASGSGVWTEAFF.

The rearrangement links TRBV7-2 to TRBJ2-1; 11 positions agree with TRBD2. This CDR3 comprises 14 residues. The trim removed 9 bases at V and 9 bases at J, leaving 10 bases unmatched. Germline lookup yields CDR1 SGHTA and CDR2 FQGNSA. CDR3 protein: CASTPLAGVGEQFF. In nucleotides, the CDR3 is TGTGCCAGTACCCCACTAGCGGGAGTGGGTGAGCAGTTCTTC. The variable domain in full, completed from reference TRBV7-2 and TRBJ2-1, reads GAGVSQSPSNKVTEKGKDVELRCDPISGHTALYWYRQSLGQGLEFLIYFQGNSAPDKSGLPSDRFSAERTGGSVSTLTIQRTQQEDSAVYLCASTPLAGVGEQFFGPGTRLTVL.

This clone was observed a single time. CDR3 region: CASSYRGTDTQYF. The CDR3, as DNA: TGTGCCAGCAGTTACCGGGGTACAGATACGCAGTATTTT. The chain uses TRBV6-5 and TRBJ2-3; weak D call: TRBD2 (5 bases). V was clipped by 2 bases and J by 3 bases, with 6 bases between them. CDR3 length: 13 amino acids. Germline V gene sequence: CDR1 MNHEY, CDR2 SVGAGI.

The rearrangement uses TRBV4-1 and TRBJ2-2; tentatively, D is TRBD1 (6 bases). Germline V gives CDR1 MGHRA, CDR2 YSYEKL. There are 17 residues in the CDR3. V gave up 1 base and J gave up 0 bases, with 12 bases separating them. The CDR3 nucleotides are TGCGCCAGCAGCCAAGTCTTTGGACAGCCGAACACCGGGGAGCTGTTTTTT. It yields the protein CASSQVFGQPNTGELFF.

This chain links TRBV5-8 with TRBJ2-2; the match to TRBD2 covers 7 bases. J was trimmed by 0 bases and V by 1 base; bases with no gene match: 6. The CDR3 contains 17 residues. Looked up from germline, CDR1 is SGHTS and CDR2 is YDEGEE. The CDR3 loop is CASSLPPGLTNTGELFF. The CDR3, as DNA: TGTGCCAGCAGCTTGCCACCGGGACTAACGAACACCGGGGAGCTGTTTTTT.

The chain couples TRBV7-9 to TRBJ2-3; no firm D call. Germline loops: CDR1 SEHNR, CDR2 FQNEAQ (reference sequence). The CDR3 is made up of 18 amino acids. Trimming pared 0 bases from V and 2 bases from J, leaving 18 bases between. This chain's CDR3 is CASSLATDFPSTTDTQYF. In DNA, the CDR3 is TGTGCCAGCAGCTTAGCGACTGACTTCCCCTCAACCACAGATACGCAGTATTTT.

For the CDR3, the DNA is TGTGCCAGCAGCCCAAGTAGGGGAAACTATGGCTACACCTTC. Translating it yields CASSPSRGNYGYTF. The gene calls are TRBV7-2 and TRBJ1-2; D might be TRBD1 (5 bases). The CDR3 spans 14 residues. The germline gives CDR1 SGHTA, CDR2 FQGNSA. Trimming removed 5 bases from V and 2 bases from J, with 12 bases in between.

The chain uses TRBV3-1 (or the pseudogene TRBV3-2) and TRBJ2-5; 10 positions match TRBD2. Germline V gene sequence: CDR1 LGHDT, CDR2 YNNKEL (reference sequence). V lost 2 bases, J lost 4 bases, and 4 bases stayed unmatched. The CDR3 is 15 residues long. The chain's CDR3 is CASSQTSGAVETQYF. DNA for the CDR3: TGTGCCAGCAGCCAAACTAGCGGGGCAGTAGAGACCCAGTACTTC.

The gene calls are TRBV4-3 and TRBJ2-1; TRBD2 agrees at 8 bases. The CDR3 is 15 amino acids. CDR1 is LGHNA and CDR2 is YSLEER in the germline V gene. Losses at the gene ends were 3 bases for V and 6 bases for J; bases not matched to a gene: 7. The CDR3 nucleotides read TGCGCCAGCAGCCAGGGCCCCGGGACTAGCAATGAGCAGTTCTTC. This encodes CASSQGPGTSNEQFF.

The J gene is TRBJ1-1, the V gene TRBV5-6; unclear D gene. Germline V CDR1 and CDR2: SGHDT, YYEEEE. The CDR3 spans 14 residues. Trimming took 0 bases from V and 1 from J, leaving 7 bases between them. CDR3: CASSLEQWNTEAFF. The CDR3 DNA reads TGTGCCAGCAGCTTGGAACAGTGGAACACTGAAGCTTTCTTT.